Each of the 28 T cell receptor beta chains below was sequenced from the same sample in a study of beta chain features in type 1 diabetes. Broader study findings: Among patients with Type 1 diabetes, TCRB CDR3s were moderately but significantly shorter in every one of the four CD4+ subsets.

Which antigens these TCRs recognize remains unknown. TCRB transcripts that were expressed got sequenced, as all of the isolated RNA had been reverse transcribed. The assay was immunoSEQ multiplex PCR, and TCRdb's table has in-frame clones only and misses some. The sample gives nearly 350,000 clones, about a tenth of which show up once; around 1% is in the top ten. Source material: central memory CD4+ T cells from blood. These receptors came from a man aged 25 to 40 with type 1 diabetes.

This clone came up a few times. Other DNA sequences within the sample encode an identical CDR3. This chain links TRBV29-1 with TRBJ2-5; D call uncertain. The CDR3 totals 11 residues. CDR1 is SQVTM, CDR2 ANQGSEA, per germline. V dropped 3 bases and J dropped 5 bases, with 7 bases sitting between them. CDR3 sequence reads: CSVDEYETQYF. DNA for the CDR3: TGCAGCGTTGATGAGTACGAGACCCAGTACTTC. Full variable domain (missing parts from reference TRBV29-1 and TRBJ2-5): SAVISQKPSRDICQRGTSLTIQCQVDSQVTMMFWYRQQPGQSLTLIATANQGSEATYESGFVIDKFPISRPNLTFSTLTVSNMSPEDSSIYLCSVDEYETQYFGPGTRLLVL.

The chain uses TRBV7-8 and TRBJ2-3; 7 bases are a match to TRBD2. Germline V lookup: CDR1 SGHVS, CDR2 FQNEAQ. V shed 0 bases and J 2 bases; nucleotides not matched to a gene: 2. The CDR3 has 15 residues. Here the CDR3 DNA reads TGTGCCAGCAGCTTAGCGGGGGGGATCACAGATACGCAGTATTTT. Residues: CASSLAGGITDTQYF.

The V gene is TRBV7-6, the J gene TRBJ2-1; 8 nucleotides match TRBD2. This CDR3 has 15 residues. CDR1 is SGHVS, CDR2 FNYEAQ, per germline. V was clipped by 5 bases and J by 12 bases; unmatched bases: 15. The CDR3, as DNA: TGTGCCAGCAGCGTTTCGGGACTAGGGGATTTAGGGCAGTTCTTC. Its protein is CASSVSGLGDLGQFF. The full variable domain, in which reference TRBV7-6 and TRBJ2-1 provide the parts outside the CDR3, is GAGVSQSPRYKVTKRGQDVALRCDPISGHVSLYWYRQALGQGPEFLTYFNYEAQQDKSGLPNDRFSAERPEGSISTLTIQRTEQRDSAMYRCASSVSGLGDLGQFFGPGTRLTVL.

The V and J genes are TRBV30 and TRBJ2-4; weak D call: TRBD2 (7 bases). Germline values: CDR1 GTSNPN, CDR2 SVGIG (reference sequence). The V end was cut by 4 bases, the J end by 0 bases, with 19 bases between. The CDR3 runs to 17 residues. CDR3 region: CAWTPLIGGLAKNIQYF. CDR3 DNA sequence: TGTGCCTGGACCCCGCTAATCGGGGGGCTAGCCAAAAACATTCAGTACTTC. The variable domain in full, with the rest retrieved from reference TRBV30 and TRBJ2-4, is SQTIHQWPATLVQPVGSPLSLECTVEGTSNPNLYWYRQAAGRGLQLLFYSVGIGQISSEVPQNLSASRPQDRQFILSSKKLLLSDSGFYLCAWTPLIGGLAKNIQYFGAGTRLSVL.

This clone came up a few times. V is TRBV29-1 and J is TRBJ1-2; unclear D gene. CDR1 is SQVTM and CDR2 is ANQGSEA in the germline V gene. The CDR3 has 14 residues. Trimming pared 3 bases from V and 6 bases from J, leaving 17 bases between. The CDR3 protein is CSVDDPEGGHGYTF. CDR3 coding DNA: TGCAGCGTTGATGATCCCGAGGGAGGCCATGGCTACACCTTC.

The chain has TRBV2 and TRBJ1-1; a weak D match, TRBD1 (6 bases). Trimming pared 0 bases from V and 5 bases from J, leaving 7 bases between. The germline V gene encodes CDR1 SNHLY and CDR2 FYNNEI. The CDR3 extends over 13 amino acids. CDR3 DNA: TGTGCCAGCAGTGAAGCGCAGGGGACTGAAGCTTTCTTT. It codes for CASSEAQGTEAFF.

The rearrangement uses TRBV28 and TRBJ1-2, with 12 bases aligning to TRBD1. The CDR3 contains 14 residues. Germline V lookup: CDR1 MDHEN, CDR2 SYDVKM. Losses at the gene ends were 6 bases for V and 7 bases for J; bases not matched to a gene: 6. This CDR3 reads CASSAGQGAGGYTF. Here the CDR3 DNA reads TGTGCCAGCAGCGCGGGACAGGGGGCTGGTGGCTACACCTTC.

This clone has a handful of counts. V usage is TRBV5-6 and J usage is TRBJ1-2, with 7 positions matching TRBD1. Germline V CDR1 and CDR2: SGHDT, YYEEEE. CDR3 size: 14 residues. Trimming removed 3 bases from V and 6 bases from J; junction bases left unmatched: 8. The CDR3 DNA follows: TGTGCCAGCAGCTCCCTGGGGACAGAGAATGGCTACACCTTC. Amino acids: CASSSLGTENGYTF.

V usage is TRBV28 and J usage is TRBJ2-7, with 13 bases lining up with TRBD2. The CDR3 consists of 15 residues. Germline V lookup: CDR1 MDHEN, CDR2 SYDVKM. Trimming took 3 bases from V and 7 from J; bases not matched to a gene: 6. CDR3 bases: TGTGCCAGCAGTTTCACACTAGCGGGGGGGAAAGAGCAGTACTTC. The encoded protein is CASSFTLAGGKEQYF. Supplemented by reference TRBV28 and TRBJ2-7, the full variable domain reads DVKVTQSSRYLVKRTGEKVFLECVQDMDHENMFWYRQDPGLGLRLIYFSYDVKMKEKGDIPEGYSVSREKKERFSLILESASTNQTSMYLCASSFTLAGGKEQYFGPGTRLTVT.

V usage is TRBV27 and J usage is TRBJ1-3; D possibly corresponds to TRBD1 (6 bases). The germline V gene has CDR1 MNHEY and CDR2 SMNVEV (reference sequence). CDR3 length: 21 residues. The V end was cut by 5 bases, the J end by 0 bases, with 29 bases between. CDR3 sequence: CASSDDLPGQGMLTSGNTIYF. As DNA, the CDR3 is TGTGCCAGCAGTGATGATCTGCCGGGACAAGGGATGTTGACCTCTGGAAACACCATATATTTT.

CDR3 protein: CAISEAGTGGRSYGYTF. DNA for the CDR3: TGTGCCATCAGTGAGGCCGGGACAGGGGGTAGAAGCTATGGCTACACCTTC. The rearrangement links TRBV10-3 to TRBJ1-2; TRBD1 agrees at 11 bases. Germline CDR1 ENHRY, CDR2 SYGVKD. CDR3 length: 17 residues. V was clipped by 2 bases and J by 4 bases; unmatched bases: 9.

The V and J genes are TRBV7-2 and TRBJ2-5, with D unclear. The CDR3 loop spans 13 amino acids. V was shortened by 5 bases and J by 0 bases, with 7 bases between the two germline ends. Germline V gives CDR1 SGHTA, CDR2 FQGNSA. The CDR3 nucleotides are TGTGCCAGCAGCCCGACGGACCAAGAGACCCAGTACTTC. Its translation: CASSPTDQETQYF.

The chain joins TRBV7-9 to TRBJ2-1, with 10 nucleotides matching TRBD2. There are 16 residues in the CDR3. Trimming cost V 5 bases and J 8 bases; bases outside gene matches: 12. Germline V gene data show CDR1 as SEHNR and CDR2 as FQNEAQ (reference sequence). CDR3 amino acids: CASSPRGLAGVDEQFF. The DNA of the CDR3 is TGTGCCAGCAGCCCTAGAGGCCTAGCGGGGGTGGATGAGCAGTTCTTC.

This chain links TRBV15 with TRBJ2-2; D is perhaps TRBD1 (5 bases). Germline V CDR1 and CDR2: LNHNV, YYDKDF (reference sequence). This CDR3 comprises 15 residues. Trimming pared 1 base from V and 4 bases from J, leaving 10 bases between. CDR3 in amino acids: CATSRVGRATGELFF. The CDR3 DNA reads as TGTGCCACCAGCAGAGTGGGGCGCGCCACCGGGGAGCTGTTTTTT.

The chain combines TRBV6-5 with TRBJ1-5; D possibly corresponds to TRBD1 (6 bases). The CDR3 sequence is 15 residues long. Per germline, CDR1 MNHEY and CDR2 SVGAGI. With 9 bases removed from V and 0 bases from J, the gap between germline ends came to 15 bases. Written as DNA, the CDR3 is TGTGCCAGTGAACGGGACACCCTTAGCAATCAGCCCCAGCATTTT. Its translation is CASERDTLSNQPQHF.

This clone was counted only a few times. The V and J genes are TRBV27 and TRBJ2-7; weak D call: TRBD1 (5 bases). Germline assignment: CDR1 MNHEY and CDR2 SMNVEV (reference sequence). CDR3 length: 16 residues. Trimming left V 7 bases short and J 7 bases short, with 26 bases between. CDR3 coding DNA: TGTGCCAGCACCCACCTATATAGGGGCGCCAATGCTGAGCAGTACTTC. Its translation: CASTHLYRGANAEQYF.

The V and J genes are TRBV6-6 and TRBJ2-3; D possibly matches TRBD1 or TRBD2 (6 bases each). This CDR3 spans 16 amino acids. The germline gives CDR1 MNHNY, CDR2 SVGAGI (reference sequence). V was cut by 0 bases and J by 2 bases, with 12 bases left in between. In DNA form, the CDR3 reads TGTGCCAGCAGTTACTCCTCGGGGGCTACCACAGATACGCAGTATTTT. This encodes CASSYSSGATTDTQYF.

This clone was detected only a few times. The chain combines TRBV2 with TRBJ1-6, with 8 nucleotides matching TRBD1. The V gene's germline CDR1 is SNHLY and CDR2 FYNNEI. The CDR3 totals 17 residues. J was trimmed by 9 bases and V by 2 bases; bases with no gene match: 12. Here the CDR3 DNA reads TGTGCCAGCAGTGAATCTGGACAGGGTATCGAGGGTTCACCCCTCCACTTT. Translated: CASSESGQGIEGSPLHF. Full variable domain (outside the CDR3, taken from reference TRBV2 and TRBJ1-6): EPEVTQTPSHQVTQMGQEVILRCVPISNHLYFYWYRQILGQKVEFLVSFYNNEISEKSEIFDDQFSVERPDGSNFTLKIRSTKLEDSAMYFCASSESGQGIEGSPLHFGNGTRLTVT.

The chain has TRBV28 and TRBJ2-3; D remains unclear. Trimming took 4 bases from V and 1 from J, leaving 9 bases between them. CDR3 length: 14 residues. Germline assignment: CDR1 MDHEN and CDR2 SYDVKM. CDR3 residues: CASSSYTGTDTQYF. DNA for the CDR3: TGTGCCAGCAGTTCGTACACCGGCACAGATACGCAGTATTTT.

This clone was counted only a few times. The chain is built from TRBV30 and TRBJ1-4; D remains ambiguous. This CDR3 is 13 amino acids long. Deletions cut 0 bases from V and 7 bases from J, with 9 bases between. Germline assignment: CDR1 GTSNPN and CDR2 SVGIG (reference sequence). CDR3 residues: CAWSVHVAEKLFF. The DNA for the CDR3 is TGTGCCTGGAGTGTACACGTCGCTGAAAAACTGTTTTTT.

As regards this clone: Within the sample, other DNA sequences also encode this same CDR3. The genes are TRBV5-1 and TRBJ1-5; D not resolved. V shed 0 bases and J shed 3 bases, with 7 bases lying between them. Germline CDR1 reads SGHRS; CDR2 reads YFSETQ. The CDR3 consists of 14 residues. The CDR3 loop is CASSLEGINQPQHF. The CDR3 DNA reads TGCGCCAGCAGCTTGGAAGGGATCAATCAGCCCCAGCATTTT.

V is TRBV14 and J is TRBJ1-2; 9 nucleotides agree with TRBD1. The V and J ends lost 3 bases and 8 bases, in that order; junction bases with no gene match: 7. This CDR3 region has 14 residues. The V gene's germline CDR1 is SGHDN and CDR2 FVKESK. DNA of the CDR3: TGTGCCAGCAGCCAGAGAACAGGGGGCCGGGGCTACACCTTC. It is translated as CASSQRTGGRGYTF. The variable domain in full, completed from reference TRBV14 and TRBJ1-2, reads EAGVTQFPSHSVIEKGQTVTLRCDPISGHDNLYWYRRVMGKEIKFLLHFVKESKQDESGMPNNRFLAERTGGTYSTLKVQPAELEDSGVYFCASSQRTGGRGYTFGSGTRLTVV.

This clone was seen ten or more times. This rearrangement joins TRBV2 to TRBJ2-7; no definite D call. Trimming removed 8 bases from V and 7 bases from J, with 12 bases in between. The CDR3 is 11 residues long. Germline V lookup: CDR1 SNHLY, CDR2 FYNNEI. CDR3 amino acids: CASGLGVEQYF. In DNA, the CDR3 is TGTGCCAGCGGGCTTGGGGTGGAGCAGTACTTC.

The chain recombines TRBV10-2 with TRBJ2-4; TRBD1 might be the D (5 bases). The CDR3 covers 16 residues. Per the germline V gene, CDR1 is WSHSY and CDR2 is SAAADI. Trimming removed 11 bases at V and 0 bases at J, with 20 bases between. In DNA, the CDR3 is TGCGCCGCCTCGGGCCTAGGGGAACTAGCCAAAAACATTCAGTACTTC. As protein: CAASGLGELAKNIQYF.

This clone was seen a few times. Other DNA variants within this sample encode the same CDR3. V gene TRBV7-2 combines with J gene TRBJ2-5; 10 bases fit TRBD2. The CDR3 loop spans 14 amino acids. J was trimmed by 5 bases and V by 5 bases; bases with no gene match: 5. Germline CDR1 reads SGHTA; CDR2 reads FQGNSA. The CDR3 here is CASSPGTSVETQYF. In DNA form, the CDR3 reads TGTGCCAGCAGCCCGGGGACTAGCGTTGAGACCCAGTACTTC.

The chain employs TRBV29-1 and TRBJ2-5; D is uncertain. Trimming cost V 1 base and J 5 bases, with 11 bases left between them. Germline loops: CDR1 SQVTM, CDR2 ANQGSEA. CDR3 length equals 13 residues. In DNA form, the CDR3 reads TGCAGCGTTGAAGTAGGACCCGCGGAGACCCAGTACTTC. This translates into CSVEVGPAETQYF.

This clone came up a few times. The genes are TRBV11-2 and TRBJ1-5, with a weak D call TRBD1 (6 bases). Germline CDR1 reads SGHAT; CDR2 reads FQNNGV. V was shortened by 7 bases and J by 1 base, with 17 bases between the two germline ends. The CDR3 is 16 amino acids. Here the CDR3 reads CASTESRGTSNQPQHF. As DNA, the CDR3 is TGTGCCAGCACCGAATCCAGGGGTACCAGCAATCAGCCCCAGCATTTT.

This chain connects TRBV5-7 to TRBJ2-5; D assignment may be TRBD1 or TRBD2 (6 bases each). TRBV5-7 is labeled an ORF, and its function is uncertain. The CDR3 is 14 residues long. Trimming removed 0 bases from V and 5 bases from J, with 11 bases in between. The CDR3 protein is CASSLEGGGETQYF. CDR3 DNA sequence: TGTGCCAGCAGCTTGGAGGGGGGCGGGGAGACCCAGTACTTC.